This T cell receptor beta chain was identified in a study of beta chain features in type 1 diabetes. Notes on the study in general: Among patients, naive, central memory and Treg TCRB repertoires appeared more similar than among healthy donors.

Expressed TCRB transcripts got sequenced, as all isolated RNA was reverse transcribed. The table came from immunoSEQ multiplex PCR; TCRdb's copy has only in-frame clones and leaves some out. This sample has roughly 450,000 clones, with about 15% found just once. This clone was observed a few times. Its antigen remains unidentified. The ends were cut back, 3 bases at V and 5 bases at J, with 9 bases in the middle. Germline lookup yields CDR1 SEHNR and CDR2 FQNEAQ (reference sequence). There are 13 residues in the CDR3. The sequence derives from a man aged 25-40 years in good health. The sequenced material came from naive CD4+ T cells from blood. This chain uses TRBV7-9 with TRBJ2-3; D gene ambiguous. The CDR3 nucleotides read TGTGCCAGCAGCTTGATGGTACAAGATACGCAGTATTTT. This translates into CASSLMVQDTQYF.